These 17 T cell receptor beta chains came from one sample sequenced in a study of T cell repertoires in cytomegalovirus infection. In TCRdb, the reads were re-called with MiXCR into one record per CDR3 protein. The sample records 300,000 or so distinct CDR3 sequences, roughly 9.3% being singletons. Sequenced material: PBMCs. Source of these receptors: a human donor in good health (CMV status not recorded). Some clones in this sample may be carry-over from other donors' samples.

This clonotype was seen repeatedly, ten times or more. The CDR3 DNA reads as TGCAGTGCTACCAGGGGGTTCTCCTACGAGCAGTACGTC. Its protein product is CSATRGFSYEQYV. The V gene is TRBV20-1, the J gene TRBJ2-7, with 7 bases matching TRBD1. V lost 4 bases, J lost 0 bases, and 3 bases stayed unmatched. This CDR3 is built from 13 residues. Germline lookup yields CDR1 DFQATT and CDR2 SNEGSKA (reference sequence).

Ten or more counts support this clonotype. The chain links TRBV28 to TRBJ2-5; TRBD1 agrees at 9 bases. The germline V gene has CDR1 MDHEN and CDR2 SYDVKM. CDR3 length: 16 residues. Unmatched junction bases numbered 11, after V lost 4 bases and J lost 5 bases. The CDR3 coding sequence is TGTGCCAGCAGTTCACCGACAGGGGGAGGGTTGGAGACCCAGTACTTC. This encodes CASSSPTGGGLETQYF.

J is TRBJ2-6 and V is TRBV6-2 or TRBV6-3; D not resolved. Trimming removed 8 bases from V and 0 bases from J, with 11 bases in between. Germline CDR1 reads MNHEY; CDR2 reads SVGEGT. The CDR3 covers 15 residues. The CDR3 reads CASEPGRSGANVLTF. The CDR3 DNA reads TGTGCCAGCGAGCCGGGCCGCTCTGGGGCCAACGTCCTGACTTTC.

This clonotype was detected many times. V and J are TRBV29-1 and TRBJ2-7, with D possibly called TRBD1 or TRBD2 (5 bases each). This CDR3 contains 12 residues. Germline V gene sequence: CDR1 SQVTM, CDR2 ANQGSEA. Trimming left V 5 bases short and J 4 bases short, with 12 bases between. The CDR3 DNA sequence: TGCAGCGTTCAGGACGGGACGTACGAGCAGTACGTC. Its translation is CSVQDGTYEQYV.

This clonotype occurred many times. CDR3: CSAPAGSGPNQPQHF. CDR3 DNA: TGCAGTGCCCCGGCAGGGTCCGGACCCAATCAGCCCCAGCATTTT. The V and J genes are TRBV20-1 and TRBJ1-5, with D tentatively TRBD1 (5 bases). Germline loops: CDR1 DFQATT, CDR2 SNEGSKA (reference sequence). V was pared by 6 bases and J by 3 bases, with 18 bases between. This CDR3 is built from 15 residues.

This clonotype was found many times. The rearrangement joins TRBV12-3 or TRBV12-4 to TRBJ2-2; 10 bases align to TRBD1. V gave up 7 bases and J gave up 4 bases; unmatched junction bases: 3. This CDR3 has 14 residues. In DNA, the CDR3 is TGTGCCAGCATCGACAGGGGGCTCACCGGGGAGCTGTTTTTT. Encoded protein: CASIDRGLTGELFF.

The CDR3 sequence: CASSPRRGTGYNEQFF. In DNA form, the CDR3 reads TGTGCCAGCAGCCCCCGTCGGGGCACGGGGTACAATGAGCAGTTCTTC. The chain has TRBV6-2 or TRBV6-3 and TRBJ2-1; perhaps D is TRBD1 or TRBD2 (5 bases each). Germline CDR1 is MNHEY and CDR2 is SVGEGT. The CDR3 is 16 residues long. Trimming pared 6 bases from V and 4 bases from J, leaving 19 bases between.

There are many counts of this clonotype. V is TRBV10-3 and J is TRBJ1-1; unclear D gene. Between the trimmed V and J ends, which lost 0 bases and 4 bases, there was a span of 12 bases. Germline V gene sequence: CDR1 ENHRY, CDR2 SYGVKD. The CDR3 extends over 15 amino acids. The DNA for the CDR3 is TGTGCCATCAGTGAGTCGAGAGGTAGTGGCACTGAAGCTTTCTTT. It is translated as CAISESRGSGTEAFF.

This clonotype was counted many times. The chain combines TRBV18 with TRBJ1-2; a possible D gene is TRBD1 (5 bases). Trimming left V 3 bases short and J 6 bases short, with 11 bases between. The CDR3 is 13 residues long. Germline V gene sequence: CDR1 KGHSH, CDR2 LQKENI. Written as DNA, the CDR3 is TGTGCCAGCTCACCCGACAGATTAGATGGCTACACCTTC. Protein: CASSPDRLDGYTF.

The CDR3 is CASRRSGPRGEKLFF. In DNA, the CDR3 is TGTGCCAGCCGACGATCCGGCCCCCGGGGAGAAAAACTGTTTTTT. The chain links TRBV25-1 to TRBJ1-4; D ambiguous. V was pared by 8 bases and J by 8 bases, with 21 bases between. The CDR3 is 15 amino acids. Germline V gene sequence: CDR1 MGHDK, CDR2 SYGVNS.

The sample holds many counts of this clonotype. The chain links TRBV6-1 to TRBJ1-4, with D possibly TRBD1 on 5 matching bases. The germline V gene has CDR1 MNHNS and CDR2 SASEGT. V lost 1 base, J lost 5 bases, and 11 bases lay in between. The CDR3 extends over 15 amino acids. The CDR3 DNA reads TGTGCCAGCAGTGAAGATTGGGACCCGAATGAAAAACTGTTTTTT. Its translation is CASSEDWDPNEKLFF.

This clonotype came up many times. This CDR3 reads CASSLAVISTGGGNQPQHF. The CDR3 DNA sequence: TGTGCCAGCAGCTTAGCCGTTATATCGACAGGGGGCGGCAATCAGCCCCAGCATTTT. The rearrangement uses TRBV7-2 and TRBJ1-5; 10 nucleotides agree with TRBD1. The CDR3 sequence is 19 residues long. Germline trimming cut 0 bases from V and 2 bases from J; bases unmatched to any gene: 10. Looked up from germline, CDR1 is SGHTA and CDR2 is FQGNSA.

Ten or more counts support this clonotype. The rearrangement links TRBV29-1 to TRBJ1-1; no clear D gene. V lost 7 bases to trimming and J lost 3 bases, with 18 bases between them. The CDR3 extends over 14 amino acids. In germline, CDR1 is SQVTM, CDR2 ANQGSEA. The CDR3 is CSARPSGRDTEAFF. The CDR3 DNA follows: TGCAGCGCCCGCCCCTCGGGCCGCGACACTGAAGCTTTCTTT.

About this clonotype itself: A much larger clone differs by one base, so this may be a read error. The chain links TRBV2 to TRBJ1-3; a possible D gene is TRBD1 (5 bases). In germline, CDR1 is SNHLY, CDR2 FYNNEI. V dropped 7 bases and J dropped 0 bases, with 10 bases sitting between them. The length of the CDR3 is 14 residues. The CDR3 reads CASIDSFSGNTIYF. DNA of the CDR3: TGTGCCAGCATTGACAGCTTCTCTGGAAACACCATATATTTT. The complete variable domain, with remaining parts taken from reference TRBV2 and TRBJ1-3, reads EPEVTQTPSHQVTQMGQEVILRCVPISNHLYFYWYRQILGQKVEFLVSFYNNEISEKSEIFDDQFSVERPDGSNFTLKIRSTKLEDSAMYFCASIDSFSGNTIYFGEGSWLTVV.

This rearrangement joins TRBV29-1 to TRBJ1-1, with D tentatively TRBD1 (5 bases). The CDR3 is 13 residues long. V was clipped by 4 bases and J by 1 base, with 10 bases between them. The germline CDR1 and CDR2 sequences are SQVTM and ANQGSEA. The CDR3 is CSVGIDRNTEAFF. In nucleotides, the CDR3 is TGCAGCGTTGGTATTGACAGGAACACTGAAGCTTTCTTT. Variable domain in full (rest from reference TRBV29-1 and TRBJ1-1): SAVISQKPSRDICQRGTSLTIQCQVDSQVTMMFWYRQQPGQSLTLIATANQGSEATYESGFVIDKFPISRPNLTFSTLTVSNMSPEDSSIYLCSVGIDRNTEAFFGQGTRLTVV.

This clonotype has a count of ten or more. This chain uses TRBV19 with TRBJ2-1; TRBD2 agrees at 7 bases. Trimming took 4 bases from V and 8 from J; bases not matched to a gene: 8. In germline, CDR1 is LNHDA, CDR2 SQIVND (reference sequence). CDR3 length: 14 residues. CDR3 DNA sequence: TGTGCCAGTAGTAGCGGGGGAGTTCTGGATGAGCAGTTCTTC. Translated: CASSSGGVLDEQFF.

This clonotype was recorded at least ten times. The rearrangement joins TRBV6-6 to TRBJ1-1; the match to TRBD1 covers 8 bases. This CDR3 comprises 15 residues. Germline V gives CDR1 MNHNY, CDR2 SVGAGI (reference sequence). V shed 0 bases, J shed 7 bases, and the junction held 7 bases outside the gene matches. The CDR3 coding sequence is TGTGCCAGCAGTTACTCTGGCGGGACAGGATATGAAGCTTTCTTT. Protein sequence: CASSYSGGTGYEAFF.